This paragraph reports one T cell receptor beta chain. Its antigen is undetermined. TCRdb re-called the reads with MiXCR, one entry per CDR3 protein. This table has 180,000 or so distinct CDR3 sequences, about a sixth appearing once. The data derive from a study of T cell repertoires in cytomegalovirus infection. Study-level background: Both a matching HLA type and CMV infection were indicated by public TCR beta signatures. Study results and caveats: The cumulative frequency of public TCR beta families distinguished individuals who carried CMV together with the relevant HLA. Dominating the ex vivo response were HLA-C-restricted CMV-specific TCR beta clonotypes.

Germline V CDR1 and CDR2: MNHEY, SVGEGT. J lost 4 bases, V lost 6 bases, and 12 bases had no gene match. The CDR3 spans 17 residues. The rearrangement joins TRBV6-2 or TRBV6-3 to TRBJ2-1, with 10 positions matching TRBD2. This receptor was taken from a human donor in good health (CMV status not recorded). Some clones in this sample may be carry-over from other donors' samples. The specimen was CD8+ T cells from PBMCs. The CDR3 here is CASSQPLLAGKYNEQFF. For the CDR3, the DNA is TGTGCCAGCAGCCAACCTCTACTAGCGGGGAAATACAATGAGCAGTTCTTC.